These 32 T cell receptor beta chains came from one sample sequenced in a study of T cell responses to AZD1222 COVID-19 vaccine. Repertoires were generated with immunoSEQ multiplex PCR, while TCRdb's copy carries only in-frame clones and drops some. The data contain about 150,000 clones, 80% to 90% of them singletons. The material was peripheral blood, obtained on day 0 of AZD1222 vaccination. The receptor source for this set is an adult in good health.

The CDR3 region is CAWSSRSVLGALAKNIQYF. In DNA form, the CDR3 reads TGTGCCTGGAGTTCTCGGAGTGTTCTAGGGGCACTAGCCAAAAACATTCAGTACTTC. This chain uses TRBV30 with TRBJ2-4; D possibly corresponds to TRBD1 (5 bases). V lost 2 bases and J lost 0, with 23 bases in between. There are 19 residues in the CDR3. CDR1 is GTSNPN and CDR2 is SVGIG in the germline V gene (reference sequence).

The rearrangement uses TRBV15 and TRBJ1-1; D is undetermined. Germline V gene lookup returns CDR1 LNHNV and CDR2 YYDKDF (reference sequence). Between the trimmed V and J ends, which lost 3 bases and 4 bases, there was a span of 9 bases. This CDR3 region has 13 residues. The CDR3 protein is CATSSRRVTEAFF. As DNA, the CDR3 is TGTGCCACCAGCAGCCGTCGGGTCACTGAAGCTTTCTTT.

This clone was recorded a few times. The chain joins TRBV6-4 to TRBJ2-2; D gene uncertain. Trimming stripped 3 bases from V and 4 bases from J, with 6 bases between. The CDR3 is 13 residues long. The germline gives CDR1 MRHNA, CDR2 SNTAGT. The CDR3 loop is CASSEQGTGELFF. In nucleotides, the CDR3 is TGTGCCAGCAGTGAGCAAGGCACCGGGGAGCTGTTTTTT.

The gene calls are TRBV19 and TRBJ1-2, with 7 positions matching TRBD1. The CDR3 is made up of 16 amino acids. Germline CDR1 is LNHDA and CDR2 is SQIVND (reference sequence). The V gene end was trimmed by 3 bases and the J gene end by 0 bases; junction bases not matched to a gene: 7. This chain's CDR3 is CASSIRDSRTNYGYTF. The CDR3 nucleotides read TGTGCCAGTAGTATCCGGGACAGCCGTACTAACTATGGCTACACCTTC.

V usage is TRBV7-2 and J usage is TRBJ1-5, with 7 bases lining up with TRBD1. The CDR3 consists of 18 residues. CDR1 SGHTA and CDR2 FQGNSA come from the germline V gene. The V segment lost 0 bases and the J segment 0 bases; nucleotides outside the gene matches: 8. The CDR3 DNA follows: TGTGCCAGCAGCTTAGCGACGACGGGACAGTATAGCAATCAGCCCCAGCATTTT. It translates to CASSLATTGQYSNQPQHF. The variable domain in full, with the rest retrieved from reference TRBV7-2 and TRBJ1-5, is GAGVSQSPSNKVTEKGKDVELRCDPISGHTALYWYRQSLGQGLEFLIYFQGNSAPDKSGLPSDRFSAERTGGSVSTLTIQRTQQEDSAVYLCASSLATTGQYSNQPQHFGDGTRLSIL.

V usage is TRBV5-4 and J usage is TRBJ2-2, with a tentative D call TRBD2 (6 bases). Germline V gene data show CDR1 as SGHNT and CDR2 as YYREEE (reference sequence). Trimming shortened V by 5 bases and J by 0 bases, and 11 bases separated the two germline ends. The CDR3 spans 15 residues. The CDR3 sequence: CASRMGLANTGELFF. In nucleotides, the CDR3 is TGTGCCAGCAGGATGGGACTCGCGAACACCGGGGAGCTGTTTTTT.

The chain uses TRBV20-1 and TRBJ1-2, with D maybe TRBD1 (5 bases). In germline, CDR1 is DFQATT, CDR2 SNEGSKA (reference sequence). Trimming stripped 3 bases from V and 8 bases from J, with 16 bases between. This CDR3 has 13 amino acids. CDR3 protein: CSASDRTGVGYTF. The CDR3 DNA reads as TGCAGTGCTAGTGACAGAACTGGTGTAGGCTACACCTTC.

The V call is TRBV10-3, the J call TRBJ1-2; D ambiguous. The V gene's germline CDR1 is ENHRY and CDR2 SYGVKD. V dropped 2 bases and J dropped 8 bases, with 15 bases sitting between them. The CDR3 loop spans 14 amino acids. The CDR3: CAISETDPRRGYTF. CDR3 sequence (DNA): TGTGCCATCAGTGAGACCGACCCGAGGAGGGGCTACACCTTC.

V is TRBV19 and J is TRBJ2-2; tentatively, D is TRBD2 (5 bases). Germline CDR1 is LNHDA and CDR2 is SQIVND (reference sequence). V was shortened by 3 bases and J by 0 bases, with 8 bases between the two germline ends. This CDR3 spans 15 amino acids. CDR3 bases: TGTGCCAGTAGTATCACTAGTACGAACACCGGGGAGCTGTTTTTT. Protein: CASSITSTNTGELFF. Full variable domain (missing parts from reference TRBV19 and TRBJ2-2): DGGITQSPKYLFRKEGQNVTLSCEQNLNHDAMYWYRQDPGQGLRLIYYSQIVNDFQKGDIAEGYSVSREKKESFPLTVTSAQKNPTAFYLCASSITSTNTGELFFGEGSRLTVL.

Here the CDR3 reads CASNPSSGNTEAFF. The DNA of the CDR3 is TGTGCCAGCAATCCATCGTCCGGGAACACTGAAGCTTTCTTT. This chain connects TRBV6-5 to TRBJ1-1; no firm D call. In germline, CDR1 is MNHEY, CDR2 SVGAGI. Trimming removed 7 bases from V and 1 base from J, with 13 bases in between. This CDR3 is 14 amino acids long.

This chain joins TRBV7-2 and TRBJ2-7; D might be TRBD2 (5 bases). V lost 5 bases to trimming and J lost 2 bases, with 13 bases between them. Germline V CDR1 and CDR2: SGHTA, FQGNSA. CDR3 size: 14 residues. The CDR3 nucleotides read TGTGCCAGCAGCCTAATCGGGGTTGCCTACGAGCAGTACTTC. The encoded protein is CASSLIGVAYEQYF.

The CDR3 DNA follows: TGTGCTAGTGGTTTGGTACTCGGAAGGATCGGTAATGAAAAACTGTTTTTT. Amino acid sequence: CASGLVLGRIGNEKLFF. The V call is TRBV12-5, the J call TRBJ1-4, with D hard to call. Trimming took off 0 bases at V and 4 bases at J, with 15 bases between the two ends. CDR1 and CDR2 (germline): LGHNT, FRNRAP. The CDR3 runs 17 residues.

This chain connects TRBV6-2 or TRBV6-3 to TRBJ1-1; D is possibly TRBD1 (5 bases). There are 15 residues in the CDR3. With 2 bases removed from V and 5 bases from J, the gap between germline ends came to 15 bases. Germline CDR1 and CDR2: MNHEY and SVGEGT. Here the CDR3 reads CASSYGTGLGTEAFF. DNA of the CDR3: TGTGCCAGCAGTTACGGGACGGGATTGGGGACTGAAGCTTTCTTT.

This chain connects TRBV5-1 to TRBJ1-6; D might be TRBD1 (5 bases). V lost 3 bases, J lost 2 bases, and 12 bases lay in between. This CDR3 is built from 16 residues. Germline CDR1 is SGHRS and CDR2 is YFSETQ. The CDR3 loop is CASSSTPGTYNSPLHF. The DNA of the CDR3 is TGCGCCAGCAGCTCGACACCAGGGACCTATAATTCACCCCTCCACTTT.

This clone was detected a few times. Here the CDR3 DNA reads TGTGCCAGCAGCTTAGCGGGGGTAAACAATGGCTACACCTTC. The encoded protein is CASSLAGVNNGYTF. V gene TRBV7-9 combines with J gene TRBJ1-2; a weak D match, TRBD1 (5 bases). Germline lookup yields CDR1 SEHNR and CDR2 FQNEAQ (reference sequence). The CDR3 is 14 residues long. Trimming took 0 bases from V and 6 from J, leaving 11 bases between them.

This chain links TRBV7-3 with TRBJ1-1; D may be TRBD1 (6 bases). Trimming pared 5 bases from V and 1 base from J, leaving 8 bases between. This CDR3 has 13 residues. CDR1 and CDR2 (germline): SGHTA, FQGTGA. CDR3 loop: CASSRGPNTEAFF. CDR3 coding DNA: TGTGCCAGCAGCCGGGGGCCGAACACTGAAGCTTTCTTT.

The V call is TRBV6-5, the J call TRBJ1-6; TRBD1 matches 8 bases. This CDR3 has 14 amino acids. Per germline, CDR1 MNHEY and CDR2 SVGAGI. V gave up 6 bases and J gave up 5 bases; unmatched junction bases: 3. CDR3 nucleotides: TGTGCCAGCAGCCCGACAGGGGATAATTCACCCCTCCACTTT. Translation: CASSPTGDNSPLHF.

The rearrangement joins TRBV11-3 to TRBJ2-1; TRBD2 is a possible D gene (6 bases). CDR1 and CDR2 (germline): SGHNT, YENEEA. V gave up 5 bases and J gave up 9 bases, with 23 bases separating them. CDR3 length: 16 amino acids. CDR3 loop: CASSPTWGGEVSEQFF. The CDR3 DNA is TGTGCCAGCAGCCCAACCTGGGGCGGGGAGGTCAGTGAGCAGTTCTTC.

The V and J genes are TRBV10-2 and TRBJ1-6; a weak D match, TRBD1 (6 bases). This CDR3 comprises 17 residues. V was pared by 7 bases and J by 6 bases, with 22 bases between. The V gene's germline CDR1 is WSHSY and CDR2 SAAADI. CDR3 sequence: CASNAAIQGLVNSPLHF. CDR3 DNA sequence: TGCGCCAGCAATGCAGCGATCCAGGGGCTCGTTAATTCACCCCTCCACTTT.

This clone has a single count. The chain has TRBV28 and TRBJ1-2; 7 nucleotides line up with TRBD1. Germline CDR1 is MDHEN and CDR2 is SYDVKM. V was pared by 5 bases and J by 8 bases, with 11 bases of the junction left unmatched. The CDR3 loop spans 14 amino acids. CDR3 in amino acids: CASSQQDRAGGYTF. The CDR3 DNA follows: TGTGCCAGCAGTCAGCAAGACAGGGCGGGCGGCTACACCTTC.

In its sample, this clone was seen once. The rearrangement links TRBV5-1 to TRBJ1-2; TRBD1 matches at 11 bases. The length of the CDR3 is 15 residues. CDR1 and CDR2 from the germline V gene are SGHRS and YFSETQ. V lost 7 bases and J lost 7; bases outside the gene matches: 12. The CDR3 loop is CASHHTRGTGGGYTF. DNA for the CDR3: TGCGCCAGCCACCACACCCGGGGGACAGGGGGTGGCTACACCTTC.

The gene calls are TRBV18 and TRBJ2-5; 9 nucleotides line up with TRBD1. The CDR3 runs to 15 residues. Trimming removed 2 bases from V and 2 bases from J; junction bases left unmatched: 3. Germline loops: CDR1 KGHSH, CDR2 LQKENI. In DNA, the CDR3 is TGTGCCAGCTCACCAACGACAGGGGGACAAGAGACCCAGTACTTC. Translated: CASSPTTGGQETQYF.

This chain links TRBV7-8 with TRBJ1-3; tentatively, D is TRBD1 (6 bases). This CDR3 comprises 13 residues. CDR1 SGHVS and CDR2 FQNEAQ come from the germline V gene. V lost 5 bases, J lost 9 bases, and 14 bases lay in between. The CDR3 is CASSPRWGPTIYF. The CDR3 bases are TGTGCCAGCAGCCCTCGGTGGGGGCCCACCATATATTTT. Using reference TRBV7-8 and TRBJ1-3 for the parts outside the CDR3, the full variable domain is GAGVSQSPRYKVAKRGQDVALRCDPISGHVSLFWYQQALGQGPEFLTYFQNEAQLDKSGLPSDRFFAERPEGSVSTLKIQRTQQEDSAVYLCASSPRWGPTIYFGEGSWLTVV.

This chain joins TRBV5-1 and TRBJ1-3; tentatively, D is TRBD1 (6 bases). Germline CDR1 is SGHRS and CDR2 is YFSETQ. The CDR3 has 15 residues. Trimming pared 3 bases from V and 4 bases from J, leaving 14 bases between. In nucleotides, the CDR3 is TGCGCCAGCAGCTCCCTACAGGGATCAGGAAACACCATATATTTT. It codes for CASSSLQGSGNTIYF.

In DNA form, the CDR3 reads TGTGCCAGCAGCTTAAATCTGGGCGGAAACATTCAGTACTTC. It specifies CASSLNLGGNIQYF. The V gene is TRBV7-9, the J gene TRBJ2-4; no reliable D call. Germline V CDR1 and CDR2: SEHNR, FQNEAQ (reference sequence). The CDR3 contains 14 residues. V was cut by 2 bases and J by 6 bases, with 11 bases left in between. Combining the CDR3 with reference TRBV7-9 and TRBJ2-4 gives the whole variable domain DTGVSQNPRHKITKRGQNVTFRCDPISEHNRLYWYRQTLGQGPEFLTYFQNEAQLEKSRLLSDRFSAERPKGSFSTLEIQRTEQGDSAMYLCASSLNLGGNIQYFGAGTRLSVL.

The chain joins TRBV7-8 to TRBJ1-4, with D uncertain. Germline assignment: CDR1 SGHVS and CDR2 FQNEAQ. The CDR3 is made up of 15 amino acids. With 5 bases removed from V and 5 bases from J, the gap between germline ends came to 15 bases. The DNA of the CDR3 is TGTGCCAGCAGCCTAGGGCCAAGCAGGAATGAAAAACTGTTTTTT. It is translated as CASSLGPSRNEKLFF.

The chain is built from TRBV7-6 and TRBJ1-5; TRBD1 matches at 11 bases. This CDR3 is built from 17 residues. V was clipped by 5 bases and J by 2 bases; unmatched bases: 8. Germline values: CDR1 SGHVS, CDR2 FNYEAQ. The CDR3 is CASSPGQGELGNQPQHF. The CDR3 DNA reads TGTGCCAGCAGCCCGGGACAGGGGGAACTAGGCAATCAGCCCCAGCATTTT.

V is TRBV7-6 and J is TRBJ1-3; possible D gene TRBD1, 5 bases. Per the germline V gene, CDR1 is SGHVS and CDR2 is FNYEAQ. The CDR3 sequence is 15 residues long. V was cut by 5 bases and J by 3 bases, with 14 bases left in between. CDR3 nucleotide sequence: TGTGCCAGCAGCCAATTATTGGGGCTTGGAAACACCATATATTTT. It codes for CASSQLLGLGNTIYF.

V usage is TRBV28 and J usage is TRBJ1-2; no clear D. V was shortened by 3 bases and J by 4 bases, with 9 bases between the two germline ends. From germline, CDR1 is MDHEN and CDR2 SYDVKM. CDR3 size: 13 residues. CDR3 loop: CASSFAALYGYTF. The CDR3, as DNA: TGTGCCAGCAGTTTCGCCGCACTCTATGGCTACACCTTC.

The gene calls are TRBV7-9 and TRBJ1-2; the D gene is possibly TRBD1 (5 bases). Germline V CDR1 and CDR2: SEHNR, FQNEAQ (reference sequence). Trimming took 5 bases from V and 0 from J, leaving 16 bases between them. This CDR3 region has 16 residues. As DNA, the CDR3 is TGTGCCAGCAGCCCGACCGGGACGCTAGCTAACTATGGCTACACCTTC. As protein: CASSPTGTLANYGYTF.

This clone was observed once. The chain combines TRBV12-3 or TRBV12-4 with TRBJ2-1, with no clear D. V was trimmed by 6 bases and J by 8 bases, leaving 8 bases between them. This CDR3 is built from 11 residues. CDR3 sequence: CASSPRDEQFF. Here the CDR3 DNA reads TGTGCCAGCAGCCCCCGAGATGAGCAGTTCTTC.

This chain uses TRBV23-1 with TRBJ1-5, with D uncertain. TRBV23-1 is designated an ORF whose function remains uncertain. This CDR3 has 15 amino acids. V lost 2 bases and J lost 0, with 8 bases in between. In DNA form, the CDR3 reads TGCGCCAGCAGTCAACCGGGCCTTAGCAATCAGCCCCAGCATTTT. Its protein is CASSQPGLSNQPQHF.